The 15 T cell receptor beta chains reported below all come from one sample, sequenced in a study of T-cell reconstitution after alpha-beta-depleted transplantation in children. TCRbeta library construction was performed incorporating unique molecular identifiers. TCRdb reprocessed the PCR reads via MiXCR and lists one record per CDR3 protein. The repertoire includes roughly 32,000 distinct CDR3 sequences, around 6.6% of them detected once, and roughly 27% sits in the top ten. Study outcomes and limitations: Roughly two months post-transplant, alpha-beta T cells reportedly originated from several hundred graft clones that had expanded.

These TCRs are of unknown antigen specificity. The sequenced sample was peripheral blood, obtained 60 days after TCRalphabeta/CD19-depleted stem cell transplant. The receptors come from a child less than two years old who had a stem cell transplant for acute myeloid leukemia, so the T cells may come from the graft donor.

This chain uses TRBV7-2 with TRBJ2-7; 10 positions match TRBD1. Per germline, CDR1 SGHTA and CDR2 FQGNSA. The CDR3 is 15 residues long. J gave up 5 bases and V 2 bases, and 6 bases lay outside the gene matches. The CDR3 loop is CASSLSGTGDHEQYF. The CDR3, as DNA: TGTGCCAGCAGCTTATCCGGGACAGGGGACCACGAGCAGTACTTC.

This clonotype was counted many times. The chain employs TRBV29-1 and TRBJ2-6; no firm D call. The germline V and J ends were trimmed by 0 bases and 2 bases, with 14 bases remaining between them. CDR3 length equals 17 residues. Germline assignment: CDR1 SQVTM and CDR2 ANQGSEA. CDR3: CSVEDRSPVAGANVLTF. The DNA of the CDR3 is TGCAGCGTTGAAGATCGGTCTCCGGTGGCTGGGGCCAACGTCCTGACTTTC.

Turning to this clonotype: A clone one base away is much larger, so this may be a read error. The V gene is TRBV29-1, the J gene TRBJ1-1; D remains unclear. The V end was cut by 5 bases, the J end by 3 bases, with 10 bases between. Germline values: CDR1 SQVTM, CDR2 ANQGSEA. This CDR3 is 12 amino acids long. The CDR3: CSVKGQDTEAFF. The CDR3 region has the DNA TGCAGCGTTAAAGGGCAGGACACTGAAGCTTTCTTT.

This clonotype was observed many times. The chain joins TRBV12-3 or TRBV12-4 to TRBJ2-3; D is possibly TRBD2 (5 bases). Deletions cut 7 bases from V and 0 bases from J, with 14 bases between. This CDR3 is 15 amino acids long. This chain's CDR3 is CASKGRLFSTDTQYF. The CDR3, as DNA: TGTGCCAGCAAAGGGAGACTTTTTAGCACAGATACGCAGTATTTT.

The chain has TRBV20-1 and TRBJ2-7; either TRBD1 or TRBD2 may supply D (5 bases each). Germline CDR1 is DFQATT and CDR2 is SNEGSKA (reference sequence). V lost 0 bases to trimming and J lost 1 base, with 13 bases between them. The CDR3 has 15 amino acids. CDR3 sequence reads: CSARDRGALSYEQYF. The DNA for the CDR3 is TGCAGTGCTAGAGATCGGGGCGCCCTTTCCTACGAGCAGTACTTC.

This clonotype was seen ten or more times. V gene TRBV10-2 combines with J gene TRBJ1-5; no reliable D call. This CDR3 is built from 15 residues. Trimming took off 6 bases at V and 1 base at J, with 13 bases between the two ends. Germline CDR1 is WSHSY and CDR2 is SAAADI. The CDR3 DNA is TGCGCCAGCAGGGTGGTGACGGCCAGCAATCAGCCCCAGCATTTT. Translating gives CASRVVTASNQPQHF.

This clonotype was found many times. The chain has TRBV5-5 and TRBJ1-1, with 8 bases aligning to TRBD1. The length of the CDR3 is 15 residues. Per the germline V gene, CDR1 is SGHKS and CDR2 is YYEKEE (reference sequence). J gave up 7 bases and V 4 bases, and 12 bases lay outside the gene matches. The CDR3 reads CASSLHEQGVFEAFF. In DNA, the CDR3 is TGTGCCAGCAGCCTCCACGAACAGGGGGTATTTGAAGCTTTCTTT.

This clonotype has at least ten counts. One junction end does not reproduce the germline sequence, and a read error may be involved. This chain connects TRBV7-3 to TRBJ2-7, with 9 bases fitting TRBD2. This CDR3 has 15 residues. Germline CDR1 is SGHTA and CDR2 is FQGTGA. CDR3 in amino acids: CASSPTGGRAYERYF. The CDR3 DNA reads TGTGCCAGCAGCCCAACGGGCGGGAGGGCTTACGAGCGGTACTTC. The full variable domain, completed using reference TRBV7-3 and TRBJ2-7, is GAGVSQTPSNKVTEKGKYVELRCDPISGHTALYWYRQSLGQGPEFLIYFQGTGAADDSGLPNDRFFAVRPEGSVSTLKIQRTERGDSAVYLCASSPTGGRAYERYFGPGTRLTVT.

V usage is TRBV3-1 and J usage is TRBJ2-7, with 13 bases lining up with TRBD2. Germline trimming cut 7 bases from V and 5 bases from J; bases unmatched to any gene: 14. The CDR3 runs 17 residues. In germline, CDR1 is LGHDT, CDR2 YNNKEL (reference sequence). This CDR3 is CASTLGLAGSGWDEQYF. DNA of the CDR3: TGTGCCAGCACCCTGGGACTAGCGGGGAGCGGTTGGGACGAGCAGTACTTC.

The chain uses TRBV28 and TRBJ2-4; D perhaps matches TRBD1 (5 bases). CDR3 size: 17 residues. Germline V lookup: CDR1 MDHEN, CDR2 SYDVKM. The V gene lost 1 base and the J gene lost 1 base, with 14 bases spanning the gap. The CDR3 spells CASSLFRDVLAKNIQYF. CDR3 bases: TGTGCCAGCAGTTTATTCAGGGATGTACTTGCCAAAAACATTCAGTACTTC.

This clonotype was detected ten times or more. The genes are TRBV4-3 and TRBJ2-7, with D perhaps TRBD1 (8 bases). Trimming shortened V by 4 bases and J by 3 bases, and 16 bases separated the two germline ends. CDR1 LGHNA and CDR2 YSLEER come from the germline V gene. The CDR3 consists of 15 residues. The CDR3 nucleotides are TGCGCCAGCAGCCCCGGGAGGACAGGGCGCTACGAGCAGTACTTC. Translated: CASSPGRTGRYEQYF.

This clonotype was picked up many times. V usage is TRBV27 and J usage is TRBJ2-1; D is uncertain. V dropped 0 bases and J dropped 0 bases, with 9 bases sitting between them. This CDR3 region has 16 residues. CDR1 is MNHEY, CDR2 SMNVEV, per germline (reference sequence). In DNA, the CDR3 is TGTGCCAGCAGTTTATCGACGGCTGGCTCCTACAATGAGCAGTTCTTC. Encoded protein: CASSLSTAGSYNEQFF.

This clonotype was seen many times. CDR3: CASSSAGGLKEKLFF. CDR3 bases: TGTGCCAGCAGCTCCGCCGGGGGGCTAAAAGAAAAACTGTTTTTT. This sequence joins TRBV7-9 and TRBJ1-4; D is possibly TRBD1 (6 bases). Germline-derived CDR1 and CDR2 are SEHNR and FQNEAQ (reference sequence). The germline V and J ends were trimmed by 4 bases and 8 bases, with 17 bases remaining between them. The CDR3 loop spans 15 amino acids.

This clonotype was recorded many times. CDR3 protein: CASKGITEAFF. The DNA of the CDR3 is TGTGCCAGCAAGGGGATTACTGAAGCTTTCTTT. The V gene is TRBV2, the J gene TRBJ1-1; the D gene is possibly TRBD1 (5 bases). Trimming removed 7 bases from V and 5 bases from J, with 8 bases in between. The CDR3 is 11 residues long. The germline V gene has CDR1 SNHLY and CDR2 FYNNEI.

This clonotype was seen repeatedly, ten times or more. CDR3 in amino acids: CASSPLGTKQFF. The CDR3 nucleotides read TGTGCCAGCAGCCCCCTCGGGACAAAGCAGTTCTTC. The chain recombines TRBV7-2 with TRBJ2-1; perhaps TRBD1 as D (6 bases). Trimming took off 5 bases at V and 11 bases at J, with 13 bases between the two ends. Germline V gives CDR1 SGHTA, CDR2 FQGNSA. The CDR3 has 12 residues.